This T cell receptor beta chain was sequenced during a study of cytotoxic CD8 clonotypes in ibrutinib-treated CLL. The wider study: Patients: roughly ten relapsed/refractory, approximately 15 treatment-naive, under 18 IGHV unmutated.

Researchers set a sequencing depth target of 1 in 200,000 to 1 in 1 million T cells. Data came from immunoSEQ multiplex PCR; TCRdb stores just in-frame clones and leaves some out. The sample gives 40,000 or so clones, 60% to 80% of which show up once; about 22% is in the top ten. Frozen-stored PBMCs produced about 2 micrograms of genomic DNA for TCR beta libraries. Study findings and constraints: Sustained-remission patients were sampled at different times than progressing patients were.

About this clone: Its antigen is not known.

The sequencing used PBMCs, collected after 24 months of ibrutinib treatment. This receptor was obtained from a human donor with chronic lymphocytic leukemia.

The CDR3 loop reads CAWGDRNYGYTF. The CDR3 DNA sequence: TGTGCCTGGGGAGACCGAAACTATGGCTACACCTTC. J is TRBJ1-2 and V is TRBV30; unclear D gene. There are 12 residues in the CDR3. CDR1 and CDR2 (germline): GTSNPN, SVGIG (reference sequence). Trimming took 5 bases from V and 2 from J, leaving 9 bases between them.